This T cell receptor beta chain was profiled in a study of blood T cell repertoires in COVID-19. In the source study's methods: Quantification of nucleated cells was approximated via reference gene primer amplification. Clones were sequenced by immunoSEQ multiplex PCR, and TCRdb holds only the in-frame ones, with some missing. The V and J calls and clone size come from that table; D and trimming were worked out from the DNA. The table has about 86,000 clones, approximately 88% seen once; the top ten hold roughly a third. The CDR3 loop spans 12 amino acids. Germline CDR1 and CDR2: SEHNR and FQNEAQ (reference sequence). V gave up 5 bases and J gave up 4 bases, with 8 bases separating them.

This sequence joins TRBV7-9 and TRBJ1-1, with a tentative D call TRBD1 (5 bases). Source material: peripheral blood. This receptor was taken from a woman over 75 with active or convalescent COVID-19. The CDR3 DNA sequence: TGTGCCAGCAGCCGGAGGGGCACTGAAGCTTTCTTT. Its protein is CASSRRGTEAFF.